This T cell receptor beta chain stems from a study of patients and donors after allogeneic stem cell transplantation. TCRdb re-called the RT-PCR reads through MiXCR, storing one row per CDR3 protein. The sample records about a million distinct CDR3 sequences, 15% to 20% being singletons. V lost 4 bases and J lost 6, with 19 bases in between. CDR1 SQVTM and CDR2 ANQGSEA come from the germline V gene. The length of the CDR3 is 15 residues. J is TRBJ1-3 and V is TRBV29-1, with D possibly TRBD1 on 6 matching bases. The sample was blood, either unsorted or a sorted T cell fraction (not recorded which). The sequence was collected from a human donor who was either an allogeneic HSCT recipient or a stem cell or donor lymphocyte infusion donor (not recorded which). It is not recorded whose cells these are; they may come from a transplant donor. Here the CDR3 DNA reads TGCAGCGTTGTTAGGGACACAGGAGGACAAAACACCATATATTTT. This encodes CSVVRDTGGQNTIYF.